The present TCR beta chain was sequenced within a study of T cell clonality in common variable immunodeficiency. Study-wide results and limits: T cell subpopulation sequencing would be needed to explain CVID clonality. Links between repertoire features and CVID complications were heterogeneity-limited. In common variable immunodeficiency, TCR beta chains reportedly carried fewer deletions and N-nucleotide insertions.

Profiled with immunoSEQ multiplex PCR; TCRdb holds only in-frame clones, not every one. Altogether some 25,000 clones were found in the sample, and no singletons occur. This CDR3 is 17 amino acids long. Germline CDR1 KGHDR, CDR2 SFDVKD. V lost 0 bases and J lost 1; bases outside the gene matches: 5. The CVID group had some 15 females and approximately 30 males, mean age roughly 39. Donors gave roughly 5 to 8.5 ml heparinized peripheral whole blood. This clone is medium-sized in the sample. Its target is not known. The CDR3 goes on 3 residues after the read ends, and that part is filled in from the germline J gene.

This TCR came from a human donor with common variable immunodeficiency. The chain recombines TRBV24-1 with TRBJ2-5; TRBD2 aligns across 9 bases. Source material: peripheral blood mononuclear cells. The CDR3 region is CATSDLKVAGVQETQYF. The part of the CDR3 DNA that was read is TGTGCCACCAGTGATTTGAAGGTAGCGGGAGTCCAAGAGACC.